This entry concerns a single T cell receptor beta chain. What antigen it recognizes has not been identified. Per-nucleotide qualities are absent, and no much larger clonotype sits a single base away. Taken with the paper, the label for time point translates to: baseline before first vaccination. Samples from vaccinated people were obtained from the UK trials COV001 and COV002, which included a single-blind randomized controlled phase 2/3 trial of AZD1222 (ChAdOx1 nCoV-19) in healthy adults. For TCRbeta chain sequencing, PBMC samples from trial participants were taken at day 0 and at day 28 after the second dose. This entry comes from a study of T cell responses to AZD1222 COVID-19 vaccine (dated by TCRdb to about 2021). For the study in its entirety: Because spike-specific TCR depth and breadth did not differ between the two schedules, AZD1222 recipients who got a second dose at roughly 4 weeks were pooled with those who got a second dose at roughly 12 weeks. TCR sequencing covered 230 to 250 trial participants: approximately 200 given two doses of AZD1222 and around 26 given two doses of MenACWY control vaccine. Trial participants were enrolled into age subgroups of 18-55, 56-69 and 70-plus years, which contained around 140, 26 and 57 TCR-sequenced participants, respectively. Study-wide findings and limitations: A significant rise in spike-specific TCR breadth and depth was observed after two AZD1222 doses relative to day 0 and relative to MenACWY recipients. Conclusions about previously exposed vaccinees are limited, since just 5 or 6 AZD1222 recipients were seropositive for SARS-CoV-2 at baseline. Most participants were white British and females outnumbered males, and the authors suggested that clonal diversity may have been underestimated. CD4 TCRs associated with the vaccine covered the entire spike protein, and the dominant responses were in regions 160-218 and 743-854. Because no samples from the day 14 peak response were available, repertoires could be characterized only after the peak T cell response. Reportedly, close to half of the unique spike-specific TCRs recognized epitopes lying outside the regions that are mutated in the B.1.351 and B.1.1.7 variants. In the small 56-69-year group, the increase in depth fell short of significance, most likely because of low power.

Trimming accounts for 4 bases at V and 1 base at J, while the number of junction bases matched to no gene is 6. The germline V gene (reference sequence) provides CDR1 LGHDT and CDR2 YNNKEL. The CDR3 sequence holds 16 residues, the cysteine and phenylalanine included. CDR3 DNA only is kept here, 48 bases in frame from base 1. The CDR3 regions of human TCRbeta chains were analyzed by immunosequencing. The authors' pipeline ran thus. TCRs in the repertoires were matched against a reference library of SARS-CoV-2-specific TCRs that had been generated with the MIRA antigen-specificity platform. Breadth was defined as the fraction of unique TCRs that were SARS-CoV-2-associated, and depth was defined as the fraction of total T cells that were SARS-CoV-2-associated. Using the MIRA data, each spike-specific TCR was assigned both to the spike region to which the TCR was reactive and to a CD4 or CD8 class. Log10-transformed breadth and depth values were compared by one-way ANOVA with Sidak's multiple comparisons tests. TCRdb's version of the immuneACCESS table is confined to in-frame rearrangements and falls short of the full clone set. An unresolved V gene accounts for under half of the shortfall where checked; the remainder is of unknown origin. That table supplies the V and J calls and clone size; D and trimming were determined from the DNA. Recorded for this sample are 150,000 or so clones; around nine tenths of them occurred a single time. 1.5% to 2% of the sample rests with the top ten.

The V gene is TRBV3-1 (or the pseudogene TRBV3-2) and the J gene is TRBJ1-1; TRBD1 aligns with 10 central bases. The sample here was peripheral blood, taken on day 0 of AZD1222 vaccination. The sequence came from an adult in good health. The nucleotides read TGTGCCAGCAGCCCGGGACAGGGGATCACGAACACTGAAGCTTTCTTT. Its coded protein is CASSPGQGITNTEAFF.